This paragraph reports one T cell receptor beta chain. What it recognizes is unknown. CDR1 and CDR2 (germline): SEHNR, FQNEAQ (reference sequence). Deletions cut 1 base from V and 3 bases from J, with 12 bases between. This CDR3 has 15 amino acids. Repertoires were generated with immunoSEQ multiplex PCR, while TCRdb's copy carries only in-frame clones and drops some. This table has some 75,000 clones, more than 85% appearing once. This sample is part of a study of OX40 agonist ivuxolimab in advanced cancers. Broader study findings: Partial responders dosed at 0.1-3.0 mg/kg displayed clonal expansion ranking among the lowest. The mean number of expanded clones was higher in CD8+ T cells than in CD4+.

The source was CD4+ or CD8+ T cells sorted from blood, collected in a trial of the OX40 agonist ivuxolimab. The clonotype originates from an adult with an advanced solid tumor such as melanoma, head and neck, liver or kidney cancer. V is TRBV7-9 and J is TRBJ1-1; D possibly corresponds to TRBD1 (5 bases). The DNA for the CDR3 is TGTGCCAGCAGCTTAGAAAGGGGAGGGGACACTGAAGCTTTCTTT. Residues: CASSLERGGDTEAFF.